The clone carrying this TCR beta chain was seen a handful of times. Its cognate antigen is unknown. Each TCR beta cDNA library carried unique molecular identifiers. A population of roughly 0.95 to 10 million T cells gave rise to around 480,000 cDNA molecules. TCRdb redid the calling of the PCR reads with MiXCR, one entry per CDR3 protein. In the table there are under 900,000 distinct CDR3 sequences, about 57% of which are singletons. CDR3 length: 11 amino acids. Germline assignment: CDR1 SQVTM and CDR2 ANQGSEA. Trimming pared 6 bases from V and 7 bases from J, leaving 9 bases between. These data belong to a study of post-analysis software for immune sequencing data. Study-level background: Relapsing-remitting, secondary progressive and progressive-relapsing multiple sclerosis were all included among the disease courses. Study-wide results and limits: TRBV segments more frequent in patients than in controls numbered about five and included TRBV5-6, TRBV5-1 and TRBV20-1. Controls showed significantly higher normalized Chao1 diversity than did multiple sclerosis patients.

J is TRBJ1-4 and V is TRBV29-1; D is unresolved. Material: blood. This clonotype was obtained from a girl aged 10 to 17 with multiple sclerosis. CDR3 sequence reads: CSVHDGEKLFF. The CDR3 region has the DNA TGCAGCGTCCATGACGGTGAAAAACTGTTTTTT.